This T cell receptor (beta chain) comes out of a study of cytomegalovirus exposure and HLA in healthy donors. The study's findings and limits: Several of the most significant clusters appeared, in a later analysis, to be linked to common viral pathogens.

A note on this clone: Its specificity is not known.

PCR primers comprised 60 Vbeta and 13 Jbeta primers. Generated by immunoSEQ multiplex PCR, the TCRdb table keeps only in-frame clones and is missing some. The sample lists 150,000 to 200,000 clones, 75% to 90% occurring once. CDR3 length: 15 amino acids. Germline V CDR1 and CDR2: MNHEY, SMNVEV (reference sequence). Between the trimmed V and J ends, which lost 2 bases and 4 bases, there was a span of 13 bases. V usage is TRBV27 and J usage is TRBJ2-3; D gene uncertain. Sequencing input: PBMCs. This sequence originates from a man aged 45-65 years in good health and CMV-seronegative. The CDR3 region has the DNA TGTGCCAGCAGTTTACGACGGCTTGCGGCAGATACGCAGTATTTT. Its protein product is CASSLRRLAADTQYF.